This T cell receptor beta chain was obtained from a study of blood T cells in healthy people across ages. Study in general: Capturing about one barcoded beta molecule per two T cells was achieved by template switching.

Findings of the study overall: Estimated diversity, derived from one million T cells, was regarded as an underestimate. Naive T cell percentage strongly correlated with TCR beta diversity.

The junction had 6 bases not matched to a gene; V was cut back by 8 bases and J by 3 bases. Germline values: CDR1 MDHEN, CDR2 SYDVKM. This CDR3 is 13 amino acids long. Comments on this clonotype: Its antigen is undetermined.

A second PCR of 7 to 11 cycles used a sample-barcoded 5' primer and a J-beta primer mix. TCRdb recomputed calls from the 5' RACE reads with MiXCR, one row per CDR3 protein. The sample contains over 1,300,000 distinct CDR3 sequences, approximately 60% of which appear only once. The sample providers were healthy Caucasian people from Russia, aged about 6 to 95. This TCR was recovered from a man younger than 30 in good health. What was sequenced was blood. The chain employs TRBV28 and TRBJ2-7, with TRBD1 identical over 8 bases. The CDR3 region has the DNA TGTGCCAGCTTGCAGACAGGGGTCTACGAGCAGTACTTC. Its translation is CASLQTGVYEQYF.